One and the same sample provided the 17 T cell receptor beta chains below, sequenced in a study of blood T cell repertoires in COVID-19. TCRdb's table, derived via immunoSEQ multiplex PCR, lists solely in-frame clones and lacks some. The table includes almost 250,000 clones, around nine tenths detected once. The material sequenced was peripheral blood. The source is a woman in her sixties who had recovered from COVID-19.

This CDR3 is CASSWIRGPWEQYF. Here the CDR3 DNA reads TGTGCCAGCAGTTGGATAAGGGGGCCCTGGGAGCAGTACTTC. The rearrangement links TRBV6-5 to TRBJ2-7, with 7 bases aligning to TRBD1. The junction had 10 bases not matched to a gene; V was cut back by 4 bases and J by 7 bases. Germline CDR1 MNHEY, CDR2 SVGAGI. This CDR3 contains 14 residues.

The J gene is TRBJ2-1, the V gene TRBV14, with TRBD2 identical over 7 bases. After removal of 4 bases from V and 9 bases from J, the junction contained 6 bases not matched to a gene. This CDR3 is built from 13 residues. CDR1 SGHDN and CDR2 FVKESK come from the germline V gene. DNA for the CDR3: TGTGCCAGCAGCCTCCGACTAGCCCCTGAGCAGTTCTTC. Amino acids: CASSLRLAPEQFF.

J is TRBJ2-7 and V is TRBV28; 9 bases line up with TRBD1. The CDR3 has 15 residues. Per the germline V gene, CDR1 is MDHEN and CDR2 is SYDVKM. V trimming: 6 bases; J trimming: 3 bases; junction bases outside the gene matches: 9. In DNA form, the CDR3 reads TGTGCCAGCAGCACCCCAGCGACAGGGGGCTACGAGCAGTACTTC. This gives the protein CASSTPATGGYEQYF.

The chain joins TRBV5-1 to TRBJ1-2, with 8 positions matching TRBD1. Germline-derived CDR1 and CDR2 are SGHRS and YFSETQ. The CDR3 length is 14 residues. The ends lost 4 bases at V and 4 bases at J; junction bases unmatched: 6. The CDR3 DNA reads as TGCGCCAGCAGCACCGGACAGGGAACCTATGGCTACACCTTC. Translating it yields CASSTGQGTYGYTF.

The J gene is TRBJ1-4, the V gene TRBV6-1; D unresolved. The V gene's germline CDR1 is MNHNS and CDR2 SASEGT. V dropped 1 base and J dropped 5 bases, with 2 bases sitting between them. This CDR3 spans 12 amino acids. The CDR3: CASSEVNEKLFF. The CDR3 DNA follows: TGTGCCAGCAGTGAAGTAAATGAAAAACTGTTTTTT.

J is TRBJ1-4 and V is TRBV9; 12 positions agree with TRBD1. The V segment lost 1 base and the J segment 8 bases; nucleotides outside the gene matches: 3. Germline lookup yields CDR1 SGDLS and CDR2 YYNGEE. The CDR3 consists of 15 residues. CDR3 DNA sequence: TGTGCCAGCAGCGTATACGGGACAGGGGGCGAAAAACTGTTTTTT. Translating it yields CASSVYGTGGEKLFF.

J is TRBJ2-5 and V is TRBV5-1; a weak D match, TRBD2 (7 bases). Germline CDR1 reads SGHRS; CDR2 reads YFSETQ. This CDR3 is 14 amino acids long. Trimming left V 4 bases short and J 3 bases short, with 13 bases between. CDR3 bases: TGCGCCAGCAGCCGGGGGGCTGTAGAAGAGACCCAGTACTTC. It specifies CASSRGAVEETQYF. Using reference TRBV5-1 and TRBJ2-5 for the parts outside the CDR3, the full variable domain is KAGVTQTPRYLIKTRGQQVTLSCSPISGHRSVSWYQQTPGQGLQFLFEYFSETQRNKGNFPGRFSGRQFSNSRSEMNVSTLELGDSALYLCASSRGAVEETQYFGPGTRLLVL.

The chain uses TRBV4-2 and TRBJ1-6; D is ambiguous. The CDR3 extends over 14 amino acids. Trimming took 0 bases from V and 7 from J, leaving 7 bases between them. Germline-derived CDR1 and CDR2 are LGHNA and YNFKEQ. This chain's CDR3 is CASSQEIGNSPLHF. The CDR3 DNA reads TGTGCCAGCAGCCAAGAAATCGGGAATTCACCCCTCCACTTT.

The chain is built from TRBV6-5 and TRBJ1-3; maybe TRBD1 (5 bases). The CDR3 is 13 residues long. V lost 6 bases, J lost 9 bases, and 15 bases lay in between. The germline V gene has CDR1 MNHEY and CDR2 SVGAGI. The CDR3 reads CASRPGSRSTIYF. In nucleotides, the CDR3 is TGTGCCAGCAGGCCAGGGTCCAGGAGCACCATATATTTT.

In DNA, the CDR3 is TGTGCCAGCAGCTTAGGGAGGGGCAGCGACGAGCAGTACTTC. Its translation is CASSLGRGSDEQYF. The chain is built from TRBV11-3 and TRBJ2-7; TRBD2 might be the D (6 bases). The germline V and J ends were trimmed by 1 base and 5 bases, with 12 bases remaining between them. This CDR3 comprises 14 residues. Germline CDR1 reads SGHNT; CDR2 reads YENEEA. Using reference TRBV11-3 and TRBJ2-7 for the parts outside the CDR3, the full variable domain is EAGVVQSPRYKIIEKKQPVAFWCNPISGHNTLYWYLQNLGQGPELLIRYENEEAVDDSQLPKDRFSAERLKGVDSTLKIQPAELGDSAVYLCASSLGRGSDEQYFGPGTRLTVT.

This clone was observed a single time. The chain uses TRBV19 and TRBJ2-7, with a weak D call TRBD1 (5 bases). V was trimmed by 6 bases and J by 6 bases, leaving 15 bases between them. The CDR3 runs 13 residues. Germline CDR1 and CDR2: LNHDA and SQIVND (reference sequence). The CDR3, as DNA: TGTGCCAGTAGGAAGGCCAGCACAGGCGAGCAGTACTTC. The encoded protein is CASRKASTGEQYF.

J is TRBJ2-5 and V is TRBV5-6; D may be TRBD1 (5 bases). The CDR3 extends over 13 amino acids. V gave up 0 bases and J gave up 4 bases, with 7 bases separating them. Germline V lookup: CDR1 SGHDT, CDR2 YYEEEE. Here the CDR3 reads CASSLAGRETQYF. Here the CDR3 DNA reads TGTGCCAGCAGCTTGGCAGGGCGAGAGACCCAGTACTTC.

This clone occurred once. This rearrangement joins TRBV4-3 to TRBJ2-1; 15 nucleotides line up with TRBD2. The CDR3 runs 16 residues. Germline trimming cut 4 bases from V and 4 bases from J; bases unmatched to any gene: 2. The V gene's germline CDR1 is LGHNA and CDR2 YSLEER. As DNA, the CDR3 is TGCGCCAGCAGCCGTGGACTAGCGGGGGGGTACAATGAGCAGTTCTTC. Amino acid sequence: CASSRGLAGGYNEQFF.

The genes are TRBV11-1 and TRBJ1-4; the D gene is possibly TRBD1 (6 bases). The CDR3 runs 14 residues. Trimming took off 3 bases at V and 7 bases at J, with 12 bases between the two ends. Germline lookup yields CDR1 SGHAT and CDR2 FQDESV (reference sequence). DNA for the CDR3: TGTGCCAGCAGCTTGGACAGCTCTCTTGAAAAACTGTTTTTT. Its translation: CASSLDSSLEKLFF.

DNA for the CDR3: TGTGCCAGCAGTGCATGGGGGAAACAGGGGTACAACGTCCTGACTTTC. It is translated as CASSAWGKQGYNVLTF. This chain connects TRBV6-1 to TRBJ2-6; 7 bases line up with TRBD1. Germline V gives CDR1 MNHNS, CDR2 SASEGT. The CDR3 has 16 amino acids. With 4 bases clipped from V and 9 bases from J, the junction kept 12 bases outside the gene matches.

V and J are TRBV7-8 and TRBJ2-3; 9 bases are shared with TRBD2. The V segment lost 2 bases and the J segment 5 bases; nucleotides outside the gene matches: 8. This CDR3 region has 16 residues. Germline V gene data show CDR1 as SGHVS and CDR2 as FQNEAQ. CDR3 bases: TGTGCCAGCAGCTTATTTCTGCGGGAGGGAAAAGATACGCAGTATTTT. It codes for CASSLFLREGKDTQYF.

This chain links TRBV11-3 with TRBJ2-3; TRBD2 agrees at 13 bases. The CDR3 length is 16 residues. V trimming: 5 bases; J trimming: 5 bases; junction bases outside the gene matches: 7. CDR1 and CDR2 from the germline V gene are SGHNT and YENEEA. This CDR3 is CASSTGTSGVEDTQYF. The CDR3 nucleotides read TGTGCCAGCAGCACCGGGACTAGCGGGGTTGAAGATACGCAGTATTTT.